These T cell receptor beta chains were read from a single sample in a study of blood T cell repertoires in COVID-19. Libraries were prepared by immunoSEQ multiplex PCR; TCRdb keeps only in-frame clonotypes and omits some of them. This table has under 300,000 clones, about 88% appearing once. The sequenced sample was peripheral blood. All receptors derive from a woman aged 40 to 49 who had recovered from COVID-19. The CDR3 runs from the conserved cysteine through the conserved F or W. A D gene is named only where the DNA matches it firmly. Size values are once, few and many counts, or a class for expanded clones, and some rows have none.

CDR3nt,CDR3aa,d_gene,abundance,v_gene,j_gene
TGTGCCAGCAGTGAAGCGCACGGGATAGCCAAAAACATTCAGTACTTC,CASSEAHGIAKNIQYF,-,once,TRBV2,TRBJ2-4
TGTGCCAGCAGCTTCCAGTATCAGCCCCAGCATTTT,CASSFQYQPQHF,-,once,TRBV7-2,TRBJ1-5
TGTGCCAGCAGCTTAGAGAACGGAGCCACCTACGAGCAGTACTTC,CASSLENGATYEQYF,-,-,TRBV11-2,TRBJ2-7
TGTGCCAGCAGTGCACACCATAGCGGGAGCTCCTACGAGCAGTACTTC,CASSAHHSGSSYEQYF,TRBD2,-,TRBV2,TRBJ2-7
TGCGCCAGCAGCCAAGATCGGTTGACTAGCTCCTACAATGAGCAGTTCTTC,CASSQDRLTSSYNEQFF,-,-,TRBV4-3,TRBJ2-1
TGTGCCAGCAGCTTAAGCGGGGGGGCAGATACGCAGTATTTT,CASSLSGGADTQYF,TRBD2,-,TRBV7-6,TRBJ2-3
TGTGCCAGCACATTTACCGACAGGGGTTTTAAGCCACACGGGGACGCGGGTTCACCCCTCCACTTT,CASTFTDRGFKPHGDAGSPLHF,-,-,TRBV21-1,TRBJ1-6
TGTGCCAGTAGTCACAATGGGGGGGGTCAGCCCCAGCATTTT,CASSHNGGGQPQHF,-,-,TRBV19,TRBJ1-5
TGTGCCAGCACCTTTGACAGGGCCGGTGGCTACACCTTC,CASTFDRAGGYTF,TRBD1,-,TRBV3-1/TRBV3-2,TRBJ1-2
TGCAGCATCCAGGGCGCCGTAAGGTTCTTC,CSIQGAVRFF,-,-,TRBV29-1,TRBJ2-1
TGCGCCAGCAGCTTGGTGGGGACAGGGGGCATGACCGGGGAGCTGTTTTTT,CASSLVGTGGMTGELFF,TRBD1,-,TRBV5-1,TRBJ2-2
TGCGCCAGCAGCCAATCCGGGACTAGCGGGAGGTTCTACGAGCAGTACTTC,CASSQSGTSGRFYEQYF,TRBD2,-,TRBV4-3,TRBJ2-7
TGTGCCAGCAGCCAAGATTATGGGACAGGGGGGGGCAATGAGCAGTTCTTC,CASSQDYGTGGGNEQFF,TRBD1,-,TRBV3-1/TRBV3-2,TRBJ2-1
TGTGCCAGCAGTTACGCCACTAAGAGGACTAGCGGGAGGGCGAGTGAGCAGTACTTC,CASSYATKRTSGRASEQYF,TRBD2,-,TRBV6-2/TRBV6-3,TRBJ2-7
TGTGCCAGTAGTTTAGGGACAGGGGGCTTGGAGACCCAGTACTTC,CASSLGTGGLETQYF,TRBD1,-,TRBV19,TRBJ2-5
TGTGCCAGTAGTATACCGGGACAGCGGCGGGAGACCCAGTACTTC,CASSIPGQRRETQYF,TRBD1,-,TRBV19,TRBJ2-5
TGTGCCATTCTAGCTTTCTCCTACAATGAGCAGTTCTTC,CAILAFSYNEQFF,-,-,TRBV6-5,TRBJ2-1
TGTGCCACCAGCAGAGAGAGGCGGACTAATGAAAAACTGTTTTTT,CATSRERRTNEKLFF,-,-,TRBV15,TRBJ1-4
TGTGCCAGCAGCCAGGGGATCGGCACTGAAGCTTTCTTT,CASSQGIGTEAFF,-,-,TRBV25-1,TRBJ1-1
TGTGCCAGCAGAATCGGACAGGCTAGTATACAGCCCCAGCATTTT,CASRIGQASIQPQHF,TRBD1,-,TRBV6-5,TRBJ1-5
TGCGCCAGCAGCCCAAGCCCCATCCGACTAGCGGGGGGGTACAATGAGCAGTTCTTC,CASSPSPIRLAGGYNEQFF,TRBD2,-,TRBV4-1,TRBJ2-1
TGTGCCAGCAGTGATCCTGACGGGACAGGTGCTTCCTACGAGCAGTACTTC,CASSDPDGTGASYEQYF,TRBD1,-,TRBV6-1,TRBJ2-7
TGTGCCAGTAGTCTTGGACAGGGGGCAAGGGGAAACATTCAGTACTTC,CASSLGQGARGNIQYF,TRBD1,once,TRBV19,TRBJ2-4
TGTGCCAGCAGTGAAGGGAATTTGGGGAGGGAGGCTAATGAAAAACTGTTTTTT,CASSEGNLGREANEKLFF,-,-,TRBV2,TRBJ1-4
TGTGCCAGTATAGGTTGGGGAGAACGCGGCTACACCTTC,CASIGWGERGYTF,-,-,TRBV19,TRBJ1-2
TGTGCCAGCATAAGCAGGGTCGTCTCACCCCTCCACTTT,CASISRVVSPLHF,-,-,TRBV2,TRBJ1-6
TGTGCCAGCAGTTACCAACCGGGACTGAGCACAGATACGCAGTATTTT,CASSYQPGLSTDTQYF,-,-,TRBV6-2/TRBV6-3,TRBJ2-3
TGTGCCAGCAGCCGTTCCACAGGGTCGGCGCAGTATTTT,CASSRSTGSAQYF,-,-,TRBV6-6,TRBJ2-3
TGTGCCAGCAGCGCGAGACCCACTTCCGAGGGCGAGCAGTACTTC,CASSARPTSEGEQYF,-,-,TRBV11-2,TRBJ2-7
TGTGCCTGGAGCGGGACAGGGGTGAGGGGCTACACCTTC,CAWSGTGVRGYTF,TRBD1,-,TRBV30,TRBJ1-2
TGTGCCAGCAGCTTAGTGGTGGGGACTCGACCCGGATACAATGAGCAGTTCTTC,CASSLVVGTRPGYNEQFF,-,-,TRBV7-8,TRBJ2-1
TGTGCCACCAGTACAGGACAGGGCCGCCATCAGCCCCAGCATTTT,CATSTGQGRHQPQHF,TRBD1,-,TRBV24-1,TRBJ1-5
TGCGCCAGCAGCTCCGGGACAGGGCGGGAGACCCAGTACTTC,CASSSGTGRETQYF,TRBD1,many,TRBV5-1,TRBJ2-5
TGTGCCAGCAGTTACTCGTCACAGGGATCTTATGGCTACACCTTC,CASSYSSQGSYGYTF,-,once,TRBV6-6,TRBJ1-2
TGTGCCAGCAGTTTCGCGCGGGGTGGCCCTAACTCTGGAAACACCATATATTTT,CASSFARGGPNSGNTIYF,-,-,TRBV7-2,TRBJ1-3
TGTGCCAGCAGCTTGGGGCAGGGGGCTTTCCAAGAGACCCAGTACTTC,CASSLGQGAFQETQYF,TRBD1,-,TRBV5-8,TRBJ2-5
TGTGCCAGCAGTTTAGGCGGGGTGGCCTACAATGAGCAGTTCTTC,CASSLGGVAYNEQFF,-,-,TRBV28,TRBJ2-1
TGTGCCACCAGCAGAGGAGCGGGGGGACTCACGAACACCGGGGAGCTGTTTTTT,CATSRGAGGLTNTGELFF,TRBD2,-,TRBV15,TRBJ2-2
TGTGCCAGCAGCTTATGGTCGATCAGTGATGAGCAGTTCTTC,CASSLWSISDEQFF,-,-,TRBV5-8,TRBJ2-1
TGTGCCAGTAGTACCGGCGGGGGGGTCAATCAGCCCCAGCATTTT,CASSTGGGVNQPQHF,-,few,TRBV19,TRBJ1-5
TGTGCCAGCAGCTTGGCACAGCATAATTCACCCCTCCACTTT,CASSLAQHNSPLHF,-,-,TRBV7-2,TRBJ1-6
TGTGCCAGCAGTTACCCGACTAGCGGGAGTCCGAAGGATACGCAGTATTTT,CASSYPTSGSPKDTQYF,TRBD2,-,TRBV6-2/TRBV6-3,TRBJ2-3
TGTGCCAGCAGCCTTCTTCCGGTCGGAAACACCATATATTTT,CASSLLPVGNTIYF,-,-,TRBV9,TRBJ1-3
TGTGCCAGCAGCGCCCACGCCCGGGGCTCCTACAATGAGCAGTTCTTC,CASSAHARGSYNEQFF,-,few,TRBV9,TRBJ2-1
TGTGCCAGTAGTCCGGTGGGCAGGTTGTCTCCCTACGAGCAGTACTTC,CASSPVGRLSPYEQYF,-,-,TRBV19,TRBJ2-7
TGCGCCAGCAGCCGAACCCCGGGACTCCCCCAACAGACCCAGTACTTC,CASSRTPGLPQQTQYF,-,-,TRBV4-1,TRBJ2-5
TGTGCCAGTAGTACTCACCCGGGACAGAGCAATCAGCCCCAGCATTTT,CASSTHPGQSNQPQHF,TRBD1,-,TRBV19,TRBJ1-5
TGTGCCAGTACCCCGGGCAACTCGGGGGAGCAGTACTTC,CASTPGNSGEQYF,-,-,TRBV19,TRBJ2-7
TGTGCCAGCAGCTTAGCTGCGGGGATTGGGGAAAAACTGTTTTTT,CASSLAAGIGEKLFF,-,-,TRBV7-2,TRBJ1-4
TGTGCCAGCAGCCCACGTCACTACGGGGAGACCCAGTACTTC,CASSPRHYGETQYF,-,once,TRBV7-8,TRBJ2-5
TGTGCCAGCAGCTTGGGGGGCGCCGGTAATTCACCCCTCCACTTT,CASSLGGAGNSPLHF,-,-,TRBV5-4,TRBJ1-6